A single sample is the source of the 13 T cell receptor beta chains below, sequenced in a study of blood T cell repertoires in COVID-19. Sequencing was performed with immunoSEQ multiplex PCR; in TCRdb, only in-frame clones are kept and a portion is missing. The top ten hold about 4.8% of the sample, which has roughly 360,000 clones, under 85% seen once. The source material was PBMCs or T cells enriched from blood (not recorded which). Every receptor here comes from a woman aged 45-60 years who had recovered from COVID-19.

In this sample, this clone turned up once. CDR3 loop: CASSLSPGGTTEAFF. In DNA, the CDR3 is TGTGCCAGCAGTTTATCTCCGGGAGGGACCACTGAAGCTTTCTTT. The chain is built from TRBV28 and TRBJ1-1, with D tentatively TRBD1 (5 bases). V gave up 1 base and J gave up 4 bases, with 13 bases separating them. Germline assignment: CDR1 MDHEN and CDR2 SYDVKM. The CDR3 sequence is 15 residues long.

J is TRBJ2-7 and V is TRBV4-3, with D uncertain. CDR1 and CDR2 from the germline V gene are LGHNA and YSLEER. V lost 0 bases to trimming and J lost 2 bases, with 8 bases between them. This CDR3 has 14 amino acids. For the CDR3, the DNA is TGCGCCAGCAGCCAAGAATCTACGACCTACGAGCAGTACTTC. Its protein product is CASSQESTTYEQYF.

The chain combines TRBV15 with TRBJ2-1, with 10 bases fitting TRBD2. The CDR3 runs 16 residues. The junction had 9 bases not matched to a gene; V was cut back by 3 bases and J by 7 bases. Per the germline V gene, CDR1 is LNHNV and CDR2 is YYDKDF (reference sequence). CDR3: CATSRRSGGAWNEQFF. In DNA, the CDR3 is TGTGCCACCAGCAGGCGCAGCGGGGGGGCCTGGAATGAGCAGTTCTTC. Based on the CDR3 plus reference TRBV15 and TRBJ2-1, the full variable domain is DAMVIQNPRYQVTQFGKPVTLSCSQTLNHNVMYWYQQKSSQAPKLLFHYYDKDFNNEADTPDNFQSRRPNTSFCFLDIRSPGLGDTAMYLCATSRRSGGAWNEQFFGPGTRLTVL.

The rearrangement links TRBV5-1 to TRBJ2-7, with TRBD2 matching over 13 bases. In germline, CDR1 is SGHRS, CDR2 YFSETQ. The V gene end was trimmed by 4 bases and the J gene end by 6 bases; junction bases not matched to a gene: 10. CDR3 length equals 16 residues. CDR3 protein: CASSPGLAGRRGEQYF. DNA of the CDR3: TGCGCCAGCAGCCCGGGACTAGCGGGGAGACGGGGCGAGCAGTACTTC.

This clone came up a few times. The chain carries TRBV19 and TRBJ2-1; 13 bases map to TRBD2. Germline V lookup: CDR1 LNHDA, CDR2 SQIVND (reference sequence). V lost 3 bases to trimming and J lost 7 bases; unmatched junction nucleotides: 3. The CDR3 is made up of 15 amino acids. The CDR3 loop reads CASSMTSGGSNEQFF. CDR3 in DNA: TGTGCCAGTAGTATGACTAGCGGGGGGTCTAATGAGCAGTTCTTC.

V usage is TRBV4-1 and J usage is TRBJ2-1, with 8 nucleotides matching TRBD2. V lost 2 bases, J lost 9 bases, and 12 bases stayed unmatched. From germline, CDR1 is MGHRA and CDR2 YSYEKL. The CDR3 covers 16 residues. CDR3 residues: CASSQPTSGVLVEQFF. DNA for the CDR3: TGCGCCAGCAGCCAACCTACTAGCGGTGTCCTTGTTGAGCAGTTCTTC.

The chain recombines TRBV9 with TRBJ2-1; 10 bases match TRBD2. CDR3 length: 16 amino acids. Germline V lookup: CDR1 SGDLS, CDR2 YYNGEE. V was pared by 2 bases and J by 9 bases, with 11 bases of the junction left unmatched. This CDR3 reads CASSVLLAGRAAEQFF. The CDR3 DNA reads as TGTGCCAGCAGCGTCCTACTAGCGGGGAGGGCGGCTGAGCAGTTCTTC.

The CDR3 here is CAWSPPSGAFF. The CDR3 nucleotides are TGTGCCTGGAGTCCCCCGTCGGGAGCTTTCTTT. V is TRBV30 and J is TRBJ1-1; no firm D call. The ends were cut back, 2 bases at V and 10 bases at J, with 11 bases in the middle. The germline gives CDR1 GTSNPN, CDR2 SVGIG (reference sequence). The CDR3 runs to 11 residues.

This clone was picked up a small number of times. The chain has TRBV6-5 and TRBJ1-1, with no clear D. CDR1 MNHEY and CDR2 SVGAGI come from the germline V gene. With 1 base removed from V and 1 base from J, the gap between germline ends came to 10 bases. The CDR3 spans 15 residues. The CDR3 sequence: CASSYYPFSNTEAFF. CDR3 DNA sequence: TGTGCCAGCAGTTACTATCCTTTTTCGAACACTGAAGCTTTCTTT.

CDR3 sequence reads: CASSPSTVSYEQYF. The DNA for the CDR3 is TGTGCCAGCAGCCCCTCGACAGTTTCCTACGAGCAGTACTTC. The rearrangement uses TRBV9 and TRBJ2-7; D is possibly TRBD1 (5 bases). Trimming shortened V by 4 bases and J by 1 base, and 12 bases separated the two germline ends. The CDR3 runs 14 residues. Germline V gene data show CDR1 as SGDLS and CDR2 as YYNGEE.

CDR3: CASRRDSQSSYEQYF. The CDR3 nucleotides are TGTGCCAGCCGCCGGGACAGCCAGAGCTCCTACGAGCAGTACTTC. This chain joins TRBV27 and TRBJ2-7, with 7 positions matching TRBD1. This CDR3 spans 15 amino acids. The germline CDR1 and CDR2 sequences are MNHEY and SMNVEV (reference sequence). Trimming cost V 8 bases and J 0 bases; bases outside gene matches: 10.

In DNA form, the CDR3 reads TGCAGTGCTAGTAAGGGACAGGGGACCTACGAGCAGTACTTC. This translates into CSASKGQGTYEQYF. The V and J genes are TRBV20-1 and TRBJ2-7; 10 positions agree with TRBD1. V was clipped by 3 bases and J by 2 bases; unmatched bases: 4. This CDR3 is 14 amino acids long. Germline V gene lookup returns CDR1 DFQATT and CDR2 SNEGSKA (reference sequence).

This clone showed up just once. The chain carries TRBV5-6 and TRBJ1-2; D is unresolved. V was cut by 4 bases and J by 4 bases, with 17 bases left in between. The CDR3 covers 15 residues. Germline CDR1 and CDR2: SGHDT and YYEEEE. Here the CDR3 DNA reads TGTGCCAGCAGCGGCGTCGACGAGGGCGTCTATGGCTACACCTTC. Translating it yields CASSGVDEGVYGYTF.